This T cell receptor (beta chain) comes out of a study of T cells in localized non-small cell lung cancer. Sequencing used immunoSEQ multiplex PCR; TCRdb keeps in-frame clones, though not all of them. The table shows 20,000 to 30,000 clones, with around 90% occurring only once. Remarks on this clone: Its antigen is undetermined.

The germline V gene has CDR1 LNHDA and CDR2 SQIVND (reference sequence). The CDR3 is made up of 14 amino acids. V was cut by 5 bases and J by 3 bases, with 14 bases left in between. General study results and limits: Density of T cells in blood, when higher, went with longer overall survival. There was higher T cell clonality in uninvolved adjacent lung than in tumor, and it was highest there.

The TCR was taken from a man aged 40 to 70 with stage III squamous cell lung carcinoma. The sequencing here drew on peripheral blood, taken before any cancer treatment. The gene calls are TRBV19 and TRBJ2-7; the D is unclear. This CDR3 reads CASSLAYTNYEQYF. Here the CDR3 DNA reads TGTGCCAGTAGTCTGGCCTACACGAACTACGAGCAGTACTTC.